Shown below are 12 T cell receptor beta chains from a single sample sequenced in a study of a mutant IDH1 vaccine in newly diagnosed glioma (dated by TCRdb to about 2021). The sample's time point label, in plain terms: week 23, last vaccination. Each vaccine dose was 300 ug of a 20-mer mutant IDH1 peptide in Montanide, given subcutaneously with topical imiquimod. These TCRs are of unknown antigen specificity. Libraries were prepared through the immunoSEQ multiplex PCR assay. TCRdb obtained this table from immuneACCESS and retained in-frame rearrangements with V and J assigned. These tables miss some clones; where compared with another copy, unresolved V genes account for less than half of the shortfall, and the remainder is unexplained. For this sample there are approximately 67,000 clones; over 70% appear just once. Roughly 14% of the sample belongs to the ten largest clones. The material was PBMCs, obtained from a glioma patient whose treatment included an IDH1 peptide vaccine. The receptors stem from a man younger than 30 with glioma.

This chain joins TRBV19 and TRBJ1-1; 7 bases align to TRBD1. From germline, CDR1 is LNHDA and CDR2 SQIVND (reference sequence). Unmatched junction bases numbered 7, after V lost 5 bases and J lost 7 bases. CDR3 length: 13 residues. CDR3 sequence: CASSDRVGVEAFF. The CDR3 DNA sequence: TGTGCCAGTAGTGACAGGGTCGGAGTTGAAGCTTTCTTT. Based on the CDR3 plus reference TRBV19 and TRBJ1-1, the full variable domain is DGGITQSPKYLFRKEGQNVTLSCEQNLNHDAMYWYRQDPGQGLRLIYYSQIVNDFQKGDIAEGYSVSREKKESFPLTVTSAQKNPTAFYLCASSDRVGVEAFFGQGTRLTVV.

The rearrangement uses TRBV4-3 and TRBJ1-2; D might be TRBD1 (5 bases). The CDR3 has 16 amino acids. Per the germline V gene, CDR1 is LGHNA and CDR2 is YSLEER. The V end was cut by 3 bases, the J end by 6 bases, with 20 bases between. CDR3 amino acids: CASSHDWPGQVDGYTF. The CDR3 bases are TGCGCCAGCAGCCATGATTGGCCAGGGCAGGTCGATGGCTACACCTTC.

This clone was observed a single time. This chain joins TRBV5-1 and TRBJ2-1; TRBD2 agrees at 10 bases. The CDR3 consists of 16 residues. V lost 1 base and J lost 6; bases outside the gene matches: 7. Germline values: CDR1 SGHRS, CDR2 YFSETQ. CDR3 region: CASSLLLAGVSNEQFF. DNA for the CDR3: TGCGCCAGCAGCTTGCTCCTAGCGGGAGTATCCAATGAGCAGTTCTTC.

The chain employs TRBV4-3 and TRBJ1-4, with a possible D match to TRBD1 (5 bases). The germline V gene encodes CDR1 LGHNA and CDR2 YSLEER. The CDR3 has 16 residues. Trimming pared 0 bases from V and 8 bases from J, leaving 16 bases between. Here the CDR3 reads CASSQEGVAGTEKLFF. DNA for the CDR3: TGCGCCAGCAGCCAAGAAGGGGTGGCAGGGACCGAAAAACTGTTTTTT.

Only one count was recorded for this clone. The chain has TRBV7-2 and TRBJ2-5; D may be TRBD2 (5 bases). Germline CDR1 and CDR2: SGHTA and FQGNSA. CDR3 length: 16 amino acids. Deletions cut 1 base from V and 3 bases from J, with 15 bases between. This CDR3 is CASSLVVGRWEETQYF. The CDR3 DNA reads as TGTGCCAGCAGCTTAGTGGTAGGGAGATGGGAAGAGACCCAGTACTTC.

By its share, this clone is large. The sample has other DNA sequences that encode this CDR3 too. This sequence joins TRBV11-2 and TRBJ2-7; D call uncertain. This CDR3 spans 12 amino acids. V gave up 0 bases and J gave up 4 bases, with 4 bases separating them. Germline lookup yields CDR1 SGHAT and CDR2 FQNNGV. The CDR3 reads CASSLEVYEQYF. DNA for the CDR3: TGTGCCAGCAGCTTAGAGGTATACGAGCAGTACTTC.

The chain joins TRBV9 to TRBJ2-5; D not certain. Looked up from germline, CDR1 is SGDLS and CDR2 is YYNGEE. The V end was cut by 4 bases, the J end by 1 base, with 14 bases between. This CDR3 spans 15 amino acids. In DNA, the CDR3 is TGTGCCAGCAGCCTACAACCCGAACTCCAAGAGACCCAGTACTTC. It encodes CASSLQPELQETQYF.

This clone came up a few times. The chain is built from TRBV6-5 and TRBJ1-1, with D hard to call. Germline loops: CDR1 MNHEY, CDR2 SVGAGI. CDR3 length equals 12 residues. Between the trimmed V and J ends, which lost 8 bases and 6 bases, there was a span of 13 bases. The CDR3 protein is CASYTYPPEAFF. CDR3 bases: TGTGCCAGCTATACCTACCCCCCTGAAGCTTTCTTT.

This clone showed up just once. The CDR3 region is CASSSSLGLRGDGYTF. CDR3 nucleotides: TGTGCCAGCAGTTCCTCTCTAGGATTGCGCGGGGATGGCTACACCTTC. The rearrangement uses TRBV6-6 and TRBJ1-2; D is undetermined. This CDR3 is 16 amino acids long. Trimming took 4 bases from V and 6 from J, leaving 21 bases between them. Germline V lookup: CDR1 MNHNY, CDR2 SVGAGI (reference sequence).

This clone was seen only a few times. The rearrangement links TRBV30 to TRBJ1-1; no clear D. The length of the CDR3 is 15 residues. Trimming removed 7 bases from V and 10 bases from J, with 28 bases in between. Germline V lookup: CDR1 GTSNPN, CDR2 SVGIG (reference sequence). CDR3 residues: CALLPRYSGVKGAFF. CDR3 DNA sequence: TGTGCCTTACTCCCGAGGTACAGTGGCGTGAAAGGAGCTTTCTTT.

J is TRBJ1-2 and V is TRBV6-5; D might be TRBD1 (6 bases). The CDR3 is made up of 13 amino acids. CDR1 is MNHEY, CDR2 SVGAGI, per germline. Between the trimmed V and J ends, which lost 7 bases and 10 bases, there was a span of 19 bases. The CDR3 DNA is TGTGCCAGCAATGGGGTGGGGGCGCGGGTCTACACCTTC. Translation gives CASNGVGARVYTF.

This chain joins TRBV7-3 and TRBJ1-1; perhaps TRBD1 as D (6 bases). The CDR3 contains 14 residues. The V gene lost 5 bases and the J gene lost 1 base, with 11 bases spanning the gap. Germline V gives CDR1 SGHTA, CDR2 FQGTGA. The CDR3 protein is CASSMTGANTEAFF. CDR3 sequence (DNA): TGTGCCAGCAGCATGACAGGTGCGAACACTGAAGCTTTCTTT. The full variable domain, with the rest looked up from reference TRBV7-3 and TRBJ1-1, is GAGVSQTPSNKVTEKGKYVELRCDPISGHTALYWYRQSLGQGPEFLIYFQGTGAADDSGLPNDRFFAVRPEGSVSTLKIQRTERGDSAVYLCASSMTGANTEAFFGQGTRLTVV.